This T cell receptor beta chain was found in a study of cytomegalovirus exposure and HLA in healthy donors. The study ran its PCR with 60 Vbeta and 13 Jbeta primers. TCRdb keeps only in-frame clones here, not all; method: immunoSEQ multiplex PCR. The sample consists of about 69,000 clones, 75% to 80% of them appearing once. Per the germline V gene, CDR1 is SQVTM and CDR2 is ANQGSEA. This CDR3 comprises 15 residues. Trimming pared 6 bases from V and 7 bases from J, leaving 24 bases between. Sample: PBMCs. The chain carries TRBV29-1 and TRBJ2-5, with TRBD1 as a possible D gene (7 bases). The sequence was collected from a man aged 18 to 35 in good health and CMV-seronegative. CDR3: CSVEKGTQGRGTQYF. The CDR3, as DNA: TGCAGCGTCGAAAAAGGAACACAGGGGCGGGGGACCCAGTACTTC.